The rows below give T cell receptor beta chains drawn from one sample of a study of T-cell reconstitution after alpha-beta-depleted transplantation in children. TCRdb re-derived calls from the PCR reads in MiXCR, one entry per CDR3 protein. This sample has 190,000 or so distinct CDR3 sequences, with approximately 6.8% found just once. Source: PBMCs from the stem cell graft donor, taken from the stem cell graft. The origin of the receptors is a human donor who donated a stem cell graft to a child with Wiskott-Aldrich syndrome. The conserved cysteine and the conserved F or W are not part of the CDR3 here. Each record gives: J gene, clone size, V gene, CDR3 protein. Clone size is not always given. Where it is, it says once, few, many or a class for expanded clones.

J: TRBJ1-3
size: many
V: TRBV6-6
CDR3: ASRGPARFR

J: TRBJ2-5
size: many
V: TRBV4-1
CDR3: ASSQVGRETQY

J: TRBJ2-7
size: many
V: TRBV6-2/TRBV6-3
CDR3: ASSYAASGGTYEQY

J: TRBJ2-1
size: few
V: TRBV5-1
CDR3: ASSPTGQRGSYNEQF

J: TRBJ2-1
size: many
V: TRBV9
CDR3: ASSVLSGRGIDEQF

J: TRBJ2-7
size: few
V: TRBV7-9
CDR3: ASSLDGTRSPLYEQY

J: TRBJ2-1
size: many
V: TRBV4-3
CDR3: ASSQDWASQNEQF

J: TRBJ2-1
size: NA
V: TRBV12-3/TRBV12-4
CDR3: ASSRTSGARNEQF

J: TRBJ2-1
size: many
V: TRBV5-1
CDR3: ASSLVGASNEQF

J: TRBJ2-3
size: many
V: TRBV24-1
CDR3: AVKDSLTDTQY

J: TRBJ1-4
size: NA
V: TRBV5-5
CDR3: ASSLGPQGNEKLF

J: TRBJ2-7
size: few
V: TRBV7-9
CDR3: ASSAGTGEAGGRY